This T cell receptor (beta chain) is drawn from a study of identical twins. Findings of the study overall: Out-of-frame beta sequences exhibited a weaker degree of excess twin sharing. Models came in too low on out-of-frame TCR alpha sharing in monozygotic twins. Abundant beta clonotypes from cord blood had fewer insertions, unlike memory repertoires, which showed none.

Template switching added a universal primer site, and cDNA bore unique molecular identifiers. TCRdb reanalysed the 5' RACE reads using MiXCR and keeps one entry per CDR3 protein. The sample yields 420,000 or so distinct CDR3 sequences, around 18% seen once. The CDR3 extends over 13 amino acids. The junction had 6 bases not matched to a gene; V was cut back by 5 bases and J by 9 bases. This clonotype was observed many times. Antigen: not known. This receptor was obtained from a middle-aged man in good health. Material for sequencing was naive T cells sorted from blood. This chain joins TRBV12-3 or TRBV12-4 and TRBJ2-1; 8 bases map to TRBD2. This CDR3 reads CASSGLREGEQFF. DNA for the CDR3: TGTGCCAGCAGTGGACTCCGGGAGGGTGAGCAGTTCTTC.